Each of the 11 T cell receptor beta chains below was sequenced from the same sample in a study of cytomegalovirus exposure and HLA in healthy donors. Sequenced by immunoSEQ multiplex PCR; TCRdb stores in-frame clones only, minus some. The top ten clones hold 0.95% to 1.1% of a sample with under 350,000 clones, 70% to 90% of them seen once. The specimen was PBMCs. The receptor source for this set is a young woman in good health and CMV-seronegative.

The chain recombines TRBV2 with TRBJ2-5; 7 bases fit TRBD1. The CDR3 totals 12 residues. J was trimmed by 1 base and V by 8 bases; bases with no gene match: 1. CDR1 is SNHLY, CDR2 FYNNEI, per germline. The CDR3 reads CASGTVQETQYF. In DNA form, the CDR3 reads TGTGCCAGCGGGACAGTCCAAGAGACCCAGTACTTC.

This chain connects TRBV4-1 to TRBJ1-2; the match to TRBD1 covers 8 bases. V was clipped by 0 bases and J by 1 base; unmatched bases: 4. CDR1 is MGHRA and CDR2 is YSYEKL in the germline V gene. This CDR3 has 16 amino acids. In nucleotides, the CDR3 is TGCGCCAGCAGCCAAGAGCAGGGGGCAGGTAACTATGGCTACACCTTC. Amino acid sequence: CASSQEQGAGNYGYTF.

The chain has TRBV18 and TRBJ2-7; D perhaps matches TRBD2 (6 bases). Germline CDR1 is KGHSH and CDR2 is LQKENI. Trimming pared 1 base from V and 0 bases from J, leaving 19 bases between. The CDR3 has 18 amino acids. CDR3 in amino acids: CASSPLKRVLATSYEQYF. CDR3 DNA sequence: TGTGCCAGCTCACCACTCAAGCGGGTCTTGGCCACCTCCTACGAGCAGTACTTC.

The gene calls are TRBV25-1 and TRBJ2-2; TRBD2 aligns across 11 bases. The CDR3 length is 16 residues. The trim removed 2 bases at V and 4 bases at J, leaving 3 bases unmatched. Germline CDR1 reads MGHDK; CDR2 reads SYGVNS. This chain's CDR3 is CASSEISGGATGELFF. CDR3 in DNA: TGTGCCAGCAGTGAAATTAGCGGGGGGGCCACCGGGGAGCTGTTTTTT.

V usage is TRBV6-5 and J usage is TRBJ1-5, with TRBD1 identical over 9 bases. V was pared by 4 bases and J by 4 bases, with 8 bases of the junction left unmatched. The CDR3 extends over 16 amino acids. The germline V gene encodes CDR1 MNHEY and CDR2 SVGAGI. CDR3 bases: TGTGCCAGCAGTTCCTCGCGGGGGACAGGGAATCAGCCCCAGCATTTT. Translating gives CASSSSRGTGNQPQHF.

The chain links TRBV11-3 to TRBJ2-1; maybe TRBD1 (5 bases). The CDR3 consists of 11 residues. V lost 3 bases, J lost 10 bases, and 7 bases lay in between. Germline V lookup: CDR1 SGHNT, CDR2 YENEEA. The CDR3 loop reads CASSFSGEQFF. The CDR3 nucleotides read TGTGCCAGCAGCTTTTCAGGGGAGCAGTTCTTC.

The gene calls are TRBV6-5 and TRBJ1-1; 7 positions agree with TRBD1. V was pared by 7 bases and J by 5 bases, with 7 bases of the junction left unmatched. CDR3 size: 13 residues. From germline, CDR1 is MNHEY and CDR2 SVGAGI. Here the CDR3 DNA reads TGTGCCAGCAACAACGACAGGGAAACTGAAGCTTTCTTT. This encodes CASNNDRETEAFF.

A note on this clone: Other DNA sequences in the sample encode the same CDR3. The chain uses TRBV30 and TRBJ1-5; D possibly corresponds to TRBD1 (5 bases). Germline V gives CDR1 GTSNPN, CDR2 SVGIG (reference sequence). Between the trimmed V and J ends, which lost 0 bases and 3 bases, there was a span of 6 bases. This CDR3 comprises 13 residues. In nucleotides, the CDR3 is TGTGCCTGGAGTGTAGGGGACAATCAGCCCCAGCATTTT. Its protein product is CAWSVGDNQPQHF.

This chain connects TRBV6-5 to TRBJ1-4; D is undetermined. CDR3 size: 15 residues. The V end lost 0 bases, the J end lost 8 bases, and 13 bases lay between the germline ends. Germline CDR1 reads MNHEY; CDR2 reads SVGAGI. Here the CDR3 reads CASSYSALREEKLFF. The CDR3 DNA reads TGTGCCAGCAGTTACTCCGCACTGAGGGAAGAAAAACTGTTTTTT.

The rearrangement links TRBV4-1 to TRBJ1-1; D is perhaps TRBD1 (6 bases). Germline CDR1 reads MGHRA; CDR2 reads YSYEKL. The CDR3 has 16 amino acids. The V end lost 0 bases, the J end lost 0 bases, and 11 bases lay between the germline ends. The CDR3 bases are TGCGCCAGCAGCCAAGATCAGGGGTTCATGAACACTGAAGCTTTCTTT. Amino acids: CASSQDQGFMNTEAFF.

This chain links TRBV21-1 with TRBJ2-1; the table assigns TRBD2, which was not confirmed against the DNA. TRBV21-1 is given as a pseudogene. The CDR3 is 12 amino acids. The CDR3 DNA is TGTGCCATTTCGACTAGCTACAATGAGCAGTTCTTC. It codes for CAISTSYNEQFF.